The 17 T cell receptor beta chains below all came from one sample that was sequenced in a study of cytomegalovirus exposure and HLA in healthy donors. The primer mix had 60 Vbeta and 13 Jbeta primers. Measured with immunoSEQ multiplex PCR; TCRdb has only the in-frame clones, and not every one. The sample has 80,000 to 130,000 clones; 79% are singletons. The sample consisted of PBMCs. These receptors were obtained from a female donor in good health and CMV-seropositive.

The rearrangement links TRBV5-1 to TRBJ1-1; D possibly corresponds to TRBD1 (6 bases). The CDR3 totals 17 residues. Trimming stripped 4 bases from V and 0 bases from J, with 19 bases between. The V gene's germline CDR1 is SGHRS and CDR2 YFSETQ. In nucleotides, the CDR3 is TGCGCCAGCAGCCCTTTAACCGGGGGGGCCATGAACACTGAAGCTTTCTTT. This encodes CASSPLTGGAMNTEAFF. The full variable domain, its missing parts supplied by reference TRBV5-1 and TRBJ1-1, is KAGVTQTPRYLIKTRGQQVTLSCSPISGHRSVSWYQQTPGQGLQFLFEYFSETQRNKGNFPGRFSGRQFSNSRSEMNVSTLELGDSALYLCASSPLTGGAMNTEAFFGQGTRLTVV.

CDR3 nucleotides: TGCGCCAGCAGCGCAACCTCAAACAGGGGGCTACGGTATGGCTACACCTTC. This translates into CASSATSNRGLRYGYTF. V usage is TRBV5-1 and J usage is TRBJ1-2, with 9 bases that match TRBD1. The CDR3 runs to 17 residues. Germline V lookup: CDR1 SGHRS, CDR2 YFSETQ. With V trimmed by 4 bases and J by 5 bases, 15 bases remained unmatched. Based on the CDR3 plus reference TRBV5-1 and TRBJ1-2, the full variable domain is KAGVTQTPRYLIKTRGQQVTLSCSPISGHRSVSWYQQTPGQGLQFLFEYFSETQRNKGNFPGRFSGRQFSNSRSEMNVSTLELGDSALYLCASSATSNRGLRYGYTFGSGTRLTVV.

The chain is built from TRBV30 and TRBJ1-5; TRBD1 matches at 11 bases. This CDR3 is built from 14 residues. The V segment lost 1 base and the J segment 9 bases; nucleotides outside the gene matches: 5. Per germline, CDR1 GTSNPN and CDR2 SVGIG (reference sequence). CDR3 protein: CAWSAGQGERPQHF. The CDR3, as DNA: TGTGCCTGGAGTGCGGGACAGGGGGAACGGCCCCAGCATTTT.

This clone has a handful of counts. The J gene is TRBJ2-7, the V gene TRBV30; weak D call: TRBD1 (6 bases). The ends were cut back, 1 base at V and 3 bases at J, with 13 bases in the middle. Germline CDR1 GTSNPN, CDR2 SVGIG (reference sequence). This CDR3 has 14 amino acids. CDR3 region: CAWSATTGYYEQYF. The DNA for the CDR3 is TGTGCCTGGAGTGCCACGACAGGCTACTACGAGCAGTACTTC.

The chain uses TRBV27 and TRBJ2-5; D not resolved. Judging by the DNA end, TRBJ2-7 fits better; the J call may be wrong. The germline gives CDR1 MNHEY, CDR2 SMNVEV (reference sequence). The CDR3 is made up of 13 amino acids. The CDR3 DNA follows: TGTGCCAGCAGTTTATCTGGGGCCTACGAGCAGTACTTC. As protein: CASSLSGAYEQYF.

To note about this clone: This specimen includes other DNA sequences encoding the same CDR3. The rearrangement links TRBV5-1 to TRBJ1-4; the match to TRBD1 covers 9 bases. The CDR3 covers 18 residues. CDR1 SGHRS and CDR2 YFSETQ come from the germline V gene. V was clipped by 3 bases and J by 0 bases; unmatched bases: 9. The CDR3 here is CASSSYGQGTTTNEKLFF. As DNA, the CDR3 is TGCGCCAGCAGCTCTTACGGACAGGGGACTACAACTAATGAAAAACTGTTTTTT.

The chain has TRBV9 and TRBJ2-7; TRBD2 aligns across 12 bases. Germline V gives CDR1 SGDLS, CDR2 YYNGEE. The CDR3 runs to 16 residues. V trimming: 0 bases; J trimming: 7 bases; junction bases outside the gene matches: 8. The CDR3 region is CASSVGLAGGPGEQYF. CDR3 in DNA: TGTGCCAGCAGCGTAGGTCTAGCGGGAGGGCCGGGGGAGCAGTACTTC.

The chain recombines TRBV5-1 with TRBJ2-2; D not certain. The CDR3 is made up of 14 amino acids. The germline gives CDR1 SGHRS, CDR2 YFSETQ. With 1 base removed from V and 5 bases from J, the gap between germline ends came to 9 bases. CDR3 nucleotide sequence: TGCGCCAGCAGCTTGAAACAGATGACCGGGGAGCTGTTTTTT. This encodes CASSLKQMTGELFF.

Points on this clone: Germline and junction disagree at one end, which may indicate a read error. The chain combines TRBV7-9 with TRBJ2-7; TRBD2 matches at 8 bases. Germline CDR1 reads SEHNR; CDR2 reads FQNEAQ (reference sequence). CDR3 size: 12 residues. The CDR3 protein is CASSSHSGTSNF. CDR3 nucleotides: TGTGCCAGCAGCTCCCACTCCGGGACTAGTAACTTC.

The J gene is TRBJ1-1, the V gene TRBV30; 8 bases are shared with TRBD1. This CDR3 is built from 12 residues. J gave up 1 base and V 8 bases, and 3 bases lay outside the gene matches. Germline V gene sequence: CDR1 GTSNPN, CDR2 SVGIG (reference sequence). The CDR3 DNA follows: TGTGCCCAGGACAGGGCGAACACTGAAGCTTTCTTT. Its protein is CAQDRANTEAFF.

This chain connects TRBV7-6 to TRBJ1-1; no reliable D call. CDR3 length: 14 residues. Germline V lookup: CDR1 SGHVS, CDR2 FNYEAQ. Trimming removed 1 base from V and 2 bases from J, with 8 bases in between. CDR3 sequence: CASSLGGSNTEAFF. In DNA form, the CDR3 reads TGTGCCAGCAGCTTAGGAGGGAGCAACACTGAAGCTTTCTTT.

The chain couples TRBV4-2 to TRBJ2-3, with TRBD2 matching over 7 bases. The length of the CDR3 is 16 residues. Germline CDR1 reads LGHNA; CDR2 reads YNFKEQ. The V gene end was trimmed by 0 bases and the J gene end by 1 base; junction bases not matched to a gene: 4. The CDR3 region has the DNA TGTGCCAGCAGCCAAGATAAACGGGGGGGCACAGATACGCAGTATTTT. Protein product: CASSQDKRGGTDTQYF.

This clone was seen a handful of times. CDR3 bases: TGTGCCAGTAGTATGGGAGGCAGGGGGGTCTACGAGCAGTACTTC. It translates to CASSMGGRGVYEQYF. The chain has TRBV19 and TRBJ2-7, with D tentatively TRBD1 (7 bases). The CDR3 extends over 15 amino acids. Germline CDR1 is LNHDA and CDR2 is SQIVND (reference sequence). V was pared by 3 bases and J by 3 bases, with 15 bases between.

DNA for the CDR3: TGTGCCAGCAGTGACGGGAGGGGAAACATTCAGTACTTC. This sequence encodes CASSDGRGNIQYF. This chain uses TRBV6-5 with TRBJ2-4; 8 bases are shared with TRBD2. Germline assignment: CDR1 MNHEY and CDR2 SVGAGI. The CDR3 covers 13 residues. V shed 5 bases, J shed 6 bases, and the junction held 3 bases outside the gene matches.

The chain joins TRBV4-1 to TRBJ1-2; 8 nucleotides agree with TRBD1. V lost 3 bases, J lost 4 bases, and 7 bases stayed unmatched. CDR1 is MGHRA and CDR2 is YSYEKL in the germline V gene. The CDR3 spans 15 residues. The CDR3: CASSHPGGAGYGYTF. Written as DNA, the CDR3 is TGCGCCAGCAGCCATCCAGGGGGCGCTGGCTATGGCTACACCTTC.

In this sample, this clone turned up a few times. The chain is built from TRBV5-1 and TRBJ2-2; 8 nucleotides align to TRBD1. V was pared by 4 bases and J by 7 bases, with 3 bases of the junction left unmatched. Germline assignment: CDR1 SGHRS and CDR2 YFSETQ. The length of the CDR3 is 13 residues. The DNA of the CDR3 is TGCGCCAGCAGCCTACAGGGGGGCGGGGAGCTGTTTTTT. Its protein is CASSLQGGGELFF.

The chain links TRBV11-2 to TRBJ1-2; D remains unclear. Deletions cut 0 bases from V and 2 bases from J, with 7 bases between. This CDR3 comprises 14 residues. Germline CDR1 is SGHAT and CDR2 is FQNNGV. CDR3 DNA sequence: TGTGCCAGCAGCTTAGATCAGGTGAACTATGGCTACACCTTC. Protein product: CASSLDQVNYGYTF.